There are a few counts of the clone carrying this T cell receptor (beta chain). Its antigen is unidentified. CDR3 length: 17 residues. In germline, CDR1 is MNHEY, CDR2 SVGAGI. Trimming removed 8 bases from V and 5 bases from J; junction bases left unmatched: 14. This entry belongs to a study of early T cells in non-severe SARS-CoV-2 infection. Study information: Chains stayed unpaired after sequencing of bulk RNA from unsorted whole blood. Whole-study findings and limits: VDJdb matching favored anti-spike CD8 responses, missing private and CD4 specificities.

The TCR library protocol was used to attach unique molecular identifiers. These identifiers were attached to individual cDNA molecules. Via MiXCR, TCRdb re-called the 5' RACE reads, giving one row per CDR3 protein. The table has some 45,000 distinct CDR3 sequences, around 10% seen once. The sample here was whole blood, taken at baseline. This clonotype was sampled from an adult who was a healthcare worker with PCR-confirmed SARS-CoV-2 infection or an uninfected control (not recorded which). This sequence joins TRBV6-5 and TRBJ2-5; TRBD2 matches at 13 bases. CDR3 in DNA: TGTGCCAGCCGATACGGGACTAGCGGGGACTTCGGGGAGACCCAGTACTTC. Its translation: CASRYGTSGDFGETQYF.